The 4 T cell receptor beta chains below were found in one sample sequenced in a study of blood T cell repertoires in COVID-19. Libraries were prepared by immunoSEQ multiplex PCR; TCRdb keeps only in-frame clonotypes and omits some of them. The table has 300,000 to 400,000 clones, about 85% seen once. Sequencing was carried out using PBMCs or T cells enriched from blood (not recorded which). The receptors were gathered from a woman aged 25 to 39 who had been exposed to COVID-19.

The chain uses TRBV19 and TRBJ1-2; 7 bases line up with TRBD1. The CDR3 is made up of 14 amino acids. V trimming: 5 bases; J trimming: 14 bases; junction bases outside the gene matches: 17. Germline V CDR1 and CDR2: LNHDA, SQIVND (reference sequence). The CDR3 reads CASSSAGTVSRWTF. CDR3 DNA sequence: TGTGCCAGTAGTTCGGCCGGGACAGTGAGTCGCTGGACCTTC.

The chain joins TRBV27 to TRBJ1-5; D is possibly TRBD1 (6 bases). The CDR3 spans 15 residues. With 2 bases removed from V and 8 bases from J, the gap between germline ends came to 16 bases. The V gene's germline CDR1 is MNHEY and CDR2 SMNVEV (reference sequence). The CDR3 DNA reads TGTGCCAGCAGTTTAGGGGGCTTACCCCCGGAGCCCCAGCATTTT. It yields the protein CASSLGGLPPEPQHF.

The genes are TRBV11-2 and TRBJ2-5; 9 bases are a match to TRBD1. CDR3 length equals 14 residues. Germline V gene data show CDR1 as SGHAT and CDR2 as FQNNGV. With V trimmed by 3 bases and J by 2 bases, 1 base remained unmatched. CDR3 residues: CASSFGTGQETQYF. CDR3 nucleotide sequence: TGTGCCAGCAGCTTTGGGACAGGGCAAGAGACCCAGTACTTC.

The chain carries TRBV3-1 (or the pseudogene TRBV3-2) and TRBJ1-5; D is uncertain. V was shortened by 3 bases and J by 2 bases, with 8 bases between the two germline ends. The germline V gene encodes CDR1 LGHDT and CDR2 YNNKEL (reference sequence). The CDR3 is 14 residues long. CDR3 DNA: TGTGCCAGCAGCCAGGACGGGGGCAATCAGCCCCAGCATTTT. Encoded protein: CASSQDGGNQPQHF.